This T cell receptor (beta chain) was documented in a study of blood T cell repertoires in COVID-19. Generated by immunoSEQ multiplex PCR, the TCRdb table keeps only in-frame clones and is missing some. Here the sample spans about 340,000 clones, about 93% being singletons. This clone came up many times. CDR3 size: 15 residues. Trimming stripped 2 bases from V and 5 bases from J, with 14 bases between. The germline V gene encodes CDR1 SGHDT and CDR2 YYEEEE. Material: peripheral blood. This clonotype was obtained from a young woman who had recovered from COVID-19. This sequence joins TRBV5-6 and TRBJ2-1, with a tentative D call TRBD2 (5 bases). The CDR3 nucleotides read TGTGCCAGCAGCTTTCGCGGAGGAGTCCACAATGAGCAGTTCTTC. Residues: CASSFRGGVHNEQFF.